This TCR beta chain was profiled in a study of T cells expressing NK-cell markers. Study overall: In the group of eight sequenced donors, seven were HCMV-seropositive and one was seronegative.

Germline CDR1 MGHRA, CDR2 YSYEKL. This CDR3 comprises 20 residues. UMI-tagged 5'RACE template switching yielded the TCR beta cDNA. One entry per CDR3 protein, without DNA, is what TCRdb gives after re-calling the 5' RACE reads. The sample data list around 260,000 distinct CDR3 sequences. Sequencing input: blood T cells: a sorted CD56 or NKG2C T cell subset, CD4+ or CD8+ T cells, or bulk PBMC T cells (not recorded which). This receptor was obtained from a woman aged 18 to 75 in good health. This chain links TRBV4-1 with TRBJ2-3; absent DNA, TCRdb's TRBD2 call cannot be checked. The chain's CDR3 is CASSQEPPLALGTSTDTQYF.